The following is a T cell receptor (beta chain) sequence with its context. This clone was detected only once. The antigen it binds to is not known. There are no base qualities to consult, and no much larger clone falls within one base. The data derive from a study of graft-versus-host responses after intestinal transplantation (dated by TCRdb to the early 2020s). Notes on the research overall: Recipients received multivisceral, liver-intestinal, or isolated intestinal transplants. Anti-thymocyte globulin induction was given to all recipients, followed by maintenance tacrolimus and steroids for approximately three years. Graft-versus-host and host-versus-graft alloreactive T cell clones were tracked in the graft, circulation and bone marrow after intestinal transplantation using bulk TCR-beta CDR3 sequencing. To identify alloreactive clones, pre-transplant mixed lymphocyte reaction products were sequenced and then compared with unstimulated pre-transplant donor and recipient T cells. Of the approximately 24 intestinal transplant recipients enrolled in the cohort, one of whom was a retransplant, a few patients without pretransplant specimens were excluded. A peak of at least 4% donor T cells among recipient peripheral blood mononuclear cells was the definition used for donor T cell macrochimerism. Samples from three later patients were sequenced in-house on an Illumina MiSeq with MiXCR processing rather than by the commercial service. General findings and caveats noted by the study authors: In the allografts of patients with donor T cell macrochimerism, GvH to HvG T cell clonal ratios were high. Conclusions were limited by the relatively low number and heterogeneity of intestinal transplant patients. Early after transplant, peak levels of circulating GvH clones were associated with declines in HvG clones. GvH clones were found in recipient bone marrow, and some of the GvH clones appeared earlier in ileal mucosa or blood, which is consistent with an intestinal mucosal origin.

V is trimmed back by 2 bases and J by 3 bases, and the junction contains 5 bases that no gene match accounts for. Taken from cysteine to phenylalanine, the CDR3 has 15 residues. CDR3 DNA is the only sequence kept; it has 45 bases, read in frame from the first base. According to the germline V gene, CDR1 reads WSHSY and CDR2 reads SAAADI. The library was generated by the immunoSEQ multiplex PCR assay. Adaptive Biotechnologies carried out high-throughput TCR-beta CDR3 sequencing of genomic DNA for most patients. Regarding the original processing steps: Adaptive's ImmunoSEQ software supplied the TCR sequencing data for 18 patients, while MiXCR and VDJtools were used to process a few other patients. Because the origin of CDR3 nucleotide sequences shared between donor and recipient could not be assigned, those sequences were removed. To be classed as alloreactive, a clone needed at least 2-fold expansion over unstimulated cells and a minimum CFSE-low frequency of 0.002% (template counts) or 0.001% (read counts). Clones detected in sequenced pre-transplant spleen, lymph node, or MLR CFSE-low populations of the donor or recipient were defined as mappable. Cumulative frequency of alloreactive clones was calculated as a percentage of all sequences weighted by copy number. This immuneACCESS table, as held by TCRdb, lists in-frame sequences with V and J called but not all clones. Of the missing ones, under half trace to an unresolved V gene in checked studies; the others have no known cause. The D gene and trimming were derived from the DNA, and the V and J assignments and clone size from that table. Present in this sample are more than 9,000 clones, approximately 81% of which were seen just once. Of the sample, approximately 24% is held by the ten largest clones.

To isolate intraepithelial and lamina propria lymphocytes from graft specimens, dithiothreitol, EDTA incubations and collagenase D digestion were used. Bulk TCR-beta sequencing was performed on serial intestinal graft biopsy specimens collected as late as 600 days after transplant. The TCR originated in a human patient who received an intestinal transplant, so some T cells may come from the graft donor. The chain is encoded by TRBV10-2 joined to TRBJ2-5; TRBD1 agrees with 8 junctional bases. The sample here was ileum tissue, taken less than 550 days after intestinal transplant. Here is the DNA: TGCGCCAGCAGTGAGACAGGGGGTTGGAAAGAGACCCAGTACTTC. Its translation is CASSETGGWKETQYF.